The T cell receptor (beta chain) described here comes from a study of blood T cells in healthy people across ages. Whole-study results and caveats: Strong correlation existed between TCR beta diversity and naive T cell percentage. With donor CMV status unknown, expanded clonotype changes were possibly confounded. Age brought a roughly linear fall in TCR beta diversity measured per million T cells.

V was clipped by 9 bases and J by 2 bases, with 21 bases between them. Germline CDR1 SNHLY, CDR2 FYNNEI. The CDR3 contains 16 residues. Each donor was a healthy Caucasian individual from Russia, aged roughly 6 to 100. Then a second PCR, running about 6 to 11 cycles, was carried out with a sample-barcoded 5' primer and a J-beta primer mix. TCRdb called the 5' RACE reads again in MiXCR, with one record for every CDR3 protein. Found here are about 1.1 million distinct CDR3 sequences, 30% to 40% of them singletons; the top ten hold about an eighth. In the case of this clonotype: The antigen is unknown.

Sequencing input: blood. The chain has TRBV2 and TRBJ2-3; a weak D match, TRBD1 (5 bases). This TCR was recovered from a young man in good health. CDR3 protein: CARLPQEGALTDTQYF. In DNA, the CDR3 is TGTGCCAGACTACCACAAGAAGGGGCTCTCACAGATACGCAGTATTTT.